This entry lists 13 T cell receptor beta chains sequenced from one sample in a study of identical twins. TCRdb passed the 5' RACE reads through MiXCR, listing each CDR3 protein once. The sample includes around 960,000 distinct CDR3 sequences, around 12% of them seen just once. The same specimen was also included in a second study, on yellow fever vaccine responses in identical twins.

The sample consisted of PBMCs. These receptors came from a woman aged 18-29 years in good health.

This chain joins TRBV10-3 and TRBJ2-3; 7 nucleotides align to TRBD1. The CDR3 runs to 14 residues. Trimming removed 5 bases from V and 2 bases from J; junction bases left unmatched: 4. In germline, CDR1 is ENHRY, CDR2 SYGVKD. The CDR3 nucleotides read TGTGCCATCAGTAGACAGGGTAACACAGATACGCAGTATTTT. This sequence encodes CAISRQGNTDTQYF.

The sample holds many counts of this clonotype. J is TRBJ2-1 and V is TRBV25-1, with 7 positions matching TRBD1. This CDR3 has 16 residues. V lost 3 bases and J lost 5; bases outside the gene matches: 10. Per the germline V gene, CDR1 is MGHDK and CDR2 is SYGVNS. CDR3 DNA sequence: TGTGCCAGCAGTGACCATGGCAGGGGGACCAACAATGAGCAGTTCTTC. The encoded protein is CASSDHGRGTNNEQFF.

The sample holds many counts of this clonotype. V gene TRBV5-1 combines with J gene TRBJ2-2, with a tentative D call TRBD1 (6 bases). The germline V gene has CDR1 SGHRS and CDR2 YFSETQ. V lost 0 bases and J lost 7, with 10 bases in between. There are 14 residues in the CDR3. The DNA of the CDR3 is TGCGCCAGCAGCTTGGCAGGGACAAACGGGGAGCTGTTTTTT. Translated: CASSLAGTNGELFF.

The V call is TRBV18, the J call TRBJ2-7; 7 positions agree with TRBD1. Losses at the gene ends were 2 bases for V and 2 bases for J; bases not matched to a gene: 3. Per germline, CDR1 KGHSH and CDR2 LQKENI. The CDR3 consists of 14 residues. CDR3 sequence: CASSPKTGTYEQYF. Written as DNA, the CDR3 is TGTGCCAGCTCACCAAAGACAGGGACCTACGAGCAGTACTTC.

The chain uses TRBV6-1 and TRBJ2-1; 7 nucleotides match TRBD1. The CDR3 runs 14 residues. Germline V gene sequence: CDR1 MNHNS, CDR2 SASEGT. Losses at the gene ends were 5 bases for V and 7 bases for J; bases not matched to a gene: 8. In DNA form, the CDR3 reads TGTGCCAGCAGTAAGGGACAGTTACTTAATGAGCAGTTCTTC. Its protein is CASSKGQLLNEQFF.

This clonotype has only a few counts. This chain joins TRBV7-2 and TRBJ1-5; D remains unclear. V lost 5 bases and J lost 4, with 15 bases in between. Germline CDR1 and CDR2: SGHTA and FQGNSA. CDR3 length: 15 amino acids. The CDR3 bases are TGTGCCAGCAGCCTCACAGCGGGGTATAATCAGCCCCAGCATTTT. Its protein product is CASSLTAGYNQPQHF.

This CDR3 is CASSISQGGPGGYTF. The CDR3 region has the DNA TGTGCCAGTAGTATATCCCAGGGGGGCCCAGGCGGCTACACCTTC. This chain connects TRBV19 to TRBJ1-2; 7 bases are a match to TRBD1. Germline V CDR1 and CDR2: LNHDA, SQIVND (reference sequence). V dropped 2 bases and J dropped 8; count of bases not matched to a gene: 11. The CDR3 totals 15 residues.

The table lists this clonotype with a few counts. The chain combines TRBV7-8 with TRBJ1-1; TRBD1 might be the D (5 bases). The CDR3 covers 15 residues. V was trimmed by 5 bases and J by 4 bases, leaving 17 bases between them. Germline V CDR1 and CDR2: SGHVS, FQNEAQ. The CDR3 is CASSRSGGWGTEAFF. The CDR3 bases are TGTGCCAGCAGCAGAAGCGGGGGTTGGGGCACTGAAGCTTTCTTT.

The rearrangement uses TRBV2 and TRBJ2-7, with D unresolved. CDR3 length: 12 residues. Germline CDR1 is SNHLY and CDR2 is FYNNEI. CDR3 DNA: TGTGCTACCGGAATGGTCTCCTACGAGCAGTACTTC. Translation: CATGMVSYEQYF.

The table lists this clonotype with a few counts. The V and J genes are TRBV5-5 and TRBJ2-1, with 9 bases lining up with TRBD1. CDR1 and CDR2 (germline): SGHKS, YYEKEE (reference sequence). V lost 4 bases to trimming and J lost 2 bases; unmatched junction nucleotides: 10. This CDR3 has 17 amino acids. CDR3 sequence (DNA): TGTGCCAGCAGCACAAATCCCGGGACAGGGACCTACAATGAGCAGTTCTTC. It codes for CASSTNPGTGTYNEQFF.

This clonotype appeared a few times. V gene TRBV7-3 combines with J gene TRBJ2-1, with no clear D. The germline V and J ends were trimmed by 4 bases and 7 bases, with 14 bases remaining between them. This CDR3 spans 14 amino acids. CDR1 is SGHTA, CDR2 FQGTGA, per germline. CDR3: CASSSFERANEQFF. CDR3 bases: TGTGCCAGCAGCTCATTCGAGAGAGCGAATGAGCAGTTCTTC.

The chain employs TRBV28 and TRBJ1-2; 8 bases are shared with TRBD1. This CDR3 contains 14 residues. J lost 8 bases, V lost 6 bases, and 11 bases had no gene match. Per germline, CDR1 MDHEN and CDR2 SYDVKM. Written as DNA, the CDR3 is TGTGCCAGCAGGACCCCTTCAGGGGGCAAAGGCTACACCTTC. It codes for CASRTPSGGKGYTF.

The V call is TRBV12-3 or TRBV12-4, the J call TRBJ1-4; D possibly corresponds to TRBD1 (6 bases). This CDR3 region has 15 residues. The germline V and J ends were trimmed by 6 bases and 8 bases, with 19 bases remaining between them. CDR3 region: CASSQEGGGYEKLFF. DNA for the CDR3: TGTGCCAGCAGCCAAGAGGGGGGGGGCTACGAAAAACTGTTTTTT.